A single sample gave rise to the 4 T cell receptor beta chains below, sequenced in a study of blood T cells in healthy people across ages. A second roughly 6 to 11 cycle PCR used barcoded and J-beta primers. A single record per CDR3 protein comes from TCRdb applying MiXCR to the 5' RACE reads. The sample gives 1.5 million to 2 million distinct CDR3 sequences, 28% of which show up once; over 7% is in the top ten. Material: blood. These receptors were collected from a woman in her thirties in good health.

This clonotype showed up many times. The CDR3 region has the DNA TGCAGTGCTCCGCCACTAGCGGGAGGGCCTCTCGAGCAGTTCTTC. It codes for CSAPPLAGGPLEQFF. The chain joins TRBV20-1 to TRBJ2-1; 13 nucleotides align to TRBD2. The CDR3 is 15 amino acids. J lost 10 bases, V lost 5 bases, and 11 bases had no gene match. Germline assignment: CDR1 DFQATT and CDR2 SNEGSKA (reference sequence).

This clonotype was detected a few times. The rearrangement links TRBV21-1 to TRBJ2-7; TRBD1, the table's D call, lacks a check against the DNA. TRBV21-1 is described as a pseudogene. The CDR3 covers 13 residues. For the CDR3, the DNA is TGTGCCAGCACGAGGGACAGGGCTTACGAGCAGTACTTC. As protein: CASTRDRAYEQYF.

Note on this clonotype: A much larger clone is a single base away; this may be a read error. The chain carries TRBV5-1 and TRBJ2-5; 14 bases match TRBD2. This CDR3 comprises 16 residues. Germline V gene lookup returns CDR1 SGHRS and CDR2 YFSETQ. The CDR3 region is CASARLAGGYQEAQYF. CDR3 nucleotide sequence: TGCGCCAGTGCGAGACTAGCGGGAGGGTATCAAGAGGCCCAGTACTTC.

The chain joins TRBV5-6 to TRBJ2-3; D remains unclear. Germline CDR1 reads SGHDT; CDR2 reads YYEEEE. CDR3 length: 15 amino acids. V was pared by 2 bases and J by 0 bases, with 10 bases between. The CDR3 protein is CASSFGRPSTDTQYF. CDR3 bases: TGTGCCAGCAGCTTCGGACGTCCCAGCACAGATACGCAGTATTTT.